The 17 T cell receptor beta chains listed next were all sequenced from one sample in a study of follicular helper T cells after annual influenza vaccination. The time point here: 2014-2015 season, pre-vaccination. The repertoire was sequenced with immunoSEQ multiplex PCR; TCRdb's copy has only in-frame clones and lacks some. The repertoire has under 15,000 clones, about 78% of them found once; the top ten carry around 0.45%. Sample: CXCR5- memory CD4+ T cells sorted from blood, taken on the day of influenza vaccination. The receptors come from an adult who received the influenza vaccine.

The rearrangement joins TRBV5-1 to TRBJ1-4; TRBD1 matches 10 bases. V lost 0 bases and J lost 0; bases outside the gene matches: 2. The CDR3 is 17 residues long. In germline, CDR1 is SGHRS, CDR2 YFSETQ. CDR3 coding DNA: TGCGCCAGCAGCTTGGGAGGGACAGGGGCAACTAATGAAAAACTGTTTTTT. It translates to CASSLGGTGATNEKLFF.

This rearrangement joins TRBV7-8 to TRBJ1-3; D is possibly TRBD1 (6 bases). The CDR3 contains 16 residues. Between the trimmed V and J ends, which lost 1 base and 0 bases, there was a span of 10 bases. The germline V gene has CDR1 SGHVS and CDR2 FQNEAQ. The CDR3 sequence is CASSLVRTVSGNTIYF. CDR3 nucleotide sequence: TGTGCCAGCAGCTTAGTACGGACAGTCTCTGGAAACACCATATATTTT.

This clone was detected only a few times. Written as DNA, the CDR3 is TGTGCCAGCAGCCGCCCTAAGGGACAGGGCACTGAAGCTTTCTTT. Translation gives CASSRPKGQGTEAFF. The chain has TRBV27 and TRBJ1-1; TRBD1 agrees at 9 bases. Germline V CDR1 and CDR2: MNHEY, SMNVEV (reference sequence). The CDR3 extends over 15 amino acids. Trimming at V came to 6 bases and at J to 4 bases, leaving 9 bases not matched to a gene.

The rearrangement uses TRBV19 and TRBJ1-1; D unresolved. Germline loops: CDR1 LNHDA, CDR2 SQIVND (reference sequence). V was shortened by 2 bases and J by 1 base, with 8 bases between the two germline ends. The CDR3 spans 14 residues. CDR3 in amino acids: CASSIIVQNTEAFF. The CDR3 nucleotides read TGTGCCAGTAGTATAATCGTGCAGAACACTGAAGCTTTCTTT.

J is TRBJ2-2 and V is TRBV9, with D perhaps matching TRBD1 (5 bases). CDR1 is SGDLS and CDR2 is YYNGEE in the germline V gene. CDR3 length: 13 amino acids. Trimming left V 4 bases short and J 6 bases short, with 10 bases between. In nucleotides, the CDR3 is TGTGCCAGCAGCCAGCAGGGATCCGGGGAGCTGTTTTTT. Its protein is CASSQQGSGELFF. The complete variable domain, with remaining parts taken from reference TRBV9 and TRBJ2-2, reads DSGVTQTPKHLITATGQRVTLRCSPRSGDLSVYWYQQSLDQGLQFLIQYYNGEERAKGNILERFSAQQFPDLHSELNLSSLELGDSALYFCASSQQGSGELFFGEGSRLTVL.

The chain recombines TRBV4-1 with TRBJ2-7, with 7 bases fitting TRBD1. The CDR3 spans 16 residues. From germline, CDR1 is MGHRA and CDR2 YSYEKL. The V gene end was trimmed by 4 bases and the J gene end by 4 bases; junction bases not matched to a gene: 13. This chain's CDR3 is CASSPPIGQEDYEQYF. The CDR3 DNA reads TGCGCCAGCAGCCCTCCCATCGGACAGGAGGATTACGAGCAGTACTTC.

This chain connects TRBV9 to TRBJ2-3; D might be TRBD2 (5 bases). Germline V CDR1 and CDR2: SGDLS, YYNGEE. This CDR3 comprises 13 residues. Trimming took off 0 bases at V and 5 bases at J, with 7 bases between the two ends. The CDR3 DNA reads TGTGCCAGCAGCGTAGCTAGCCGAGATACGCAGTATTTT. Its protein is CASSVASRDTQYF.

J is TRBJ2-6 and V is TRBV29-1, with D perhaps matching TRBD2 (5 bases). V dropped 4 bases and J dropped 0 bases, with 7 bases sitting between them. Germline V gene data show CDR1 as SQVTM and CDR2 as ANQGSEA. The CDR3 is 14 amino acids. The CDR3 coding sequence is TGCAGCGTTGGACGGGACTCTGGGGCCAACGTCCTGACTTTC. This gives the protein CSVGRDSGANVLTF.

The J gene is TRBJ2-1, the V gene TRBV5-1; 7 positions match TRBD1. The CDR3 is 15 amino acids. V was clipped by 3 bases and J by 11 bases; unmatched bases: 14. CDR1 is SGHRS and CDR2 is YFSETQ in the germline V gene. As DNA, the CDR3 is TGCGCCAGCAGCTCCTCCGGGACAGCGAAGGATAAGCAGTTCTTC. This encodes CASSSSGTAKDKQFF.

The chain has TRBV5-4 and TRBJ2-7; D remains unclear. V gave up 0 bases and J gave up 2 bases, with 6 bases separating them. There are 13 residues in the CDR3. Germline V lookup: CDR1 SGHNT, CDR2 YYREEE (reference sequence). The CDR3 DNA reads as TGTGCCAGCAGCTTGGACCCAGCCTACGAGCAGTACTTC. Its protein product is CASSLDPAYEQYF.

This sequence joins TRBV6-1 and TRBJ1-2; D remains ambiguous. The CDR3 contains 13 residues. Trimming removed 6 bases at V and 4 bases at J, with 12 bases between. Per germline, CDR1 MNHNS and CDR2 SASEGT. The CDR3 loop is CASRSDGIYGYTF. CDR3 nucleotide sequence: TGTGCCAGCAGATCGGACGGAATCTATGGCTACACCTTC.

This clone was found once. At one boundary the junction diverges from the germline segment, which might be a read error. J is TRBJ1-1 and V is TRBV6-1, with 10 bases lining up with TRBD1. CDR1 is MNHNS and CDR2 is SASEGT in the germline V gene. The CDR3 is 16 amino acids. CDR3 amino acids: CASREGLGTGVAEAFF. CDR3 nucleotide sequence: TGTGCCAGCAGGGAAGGTTTAGGGACAGGGGTCGCTGAAGCTTTCTTT.

The V and J genes are TRBV5-6 and TRBJ2-7; 9 bases match TRBD1. With 4 bases clipped from V and 4 bases from J, the junction kept 12 bases outside the gene matches. There are 16 residues in the CDR3. Per the germline V gene, CDR1 is SGHDT and CDR2 is YYEEEE. CDR3 loop: CASSRMGQGGRYEQYF. CDR3 DNA: TGTGCCAGCAGCAGGATGGGACAGGGTGGCCGGTACGAGCAGTACTTC.

The chain employs TRBV7-2 and TRBJ2-3; 7 bases agree with TRBD2. The CDR3 extends over 14 amino acids. The J segment lost 4 bases and the V segment lost 3 bases, leaving 4 bases of the junction unmatched. The germline V gene has CDR1 SGHTA and CDR2 FQGNSA. The CDR3 protein is CASSFRAGPDTQYF. The DNA for the CDR3 is TGTGCCAGCAGCTTCCGAGCGGGGCCAGATACGCAGTATTTT.

The genes are TRBV12-5 and TRBJ2-1; the D gene could be TRBD1 or TRBD2 (5 bases each). This CDR3 is 16 amino acids long. Germline-derived CDR1 and CDR2 are LGHNT and FRNRAP. Trimming cost V 6 bases and J 9 bases, with 24 bases left between them. The DNA for the CDR3 is TGTGCTAGTGGCTCTCTTGTGGGGGTAGGAGTGGCTGAGCAGTTCTTC. This sequence encodes CASGSLVGVGVAEQFF. Together with reference TRBV12-5 and TRBJ2-1, the CDR3 gives the full variable domain: DARVTQTPRHKVTEMGQEVTMRCQPILGHNTVFWYRQTMMQGLELLAYFRNRAPLDDSGMPKDRFSAEMPDATLATLKIQPSEPRDSAVYFCASGSLVGVGVAEQFFGPGTRLTVL.

This clone turned up a few times. The rearrangement joins TRBV18 to TRBJ2-7, with D perhaps TRBD1 (5 bases). The CDR3 runs to 14 residues. V was shortened by 1 base and J by 6 bases, with 13 bases between the two germline ends. Germline CDR1 reads KGHSH; CDR2 reads LQKENI. The CDR3 coding sequence is TGTGCCAGCTCACCACTGGACAAGGTGACCGAGCAGTACTTC. This codes for CASSPLDKVTEQYF.

The chain recombines TRBV19 with TRBJ1-2; TRBD1 aligns across 9 bases. From germline, CDR1 is LNHDA and CDR2 SQIVND (reference sequence). CDR3 size: 15 residues. Trimming at V came to 3 bases and at J to 4 bases, leaving 6 bases not matched to a gene. For the CDR3, the DNA is TGTGCCAGTAGTATCTGGGACAGGGAGGGCTATGGCTACACCTTC. It specifies CASSIWDREGYGYTF.